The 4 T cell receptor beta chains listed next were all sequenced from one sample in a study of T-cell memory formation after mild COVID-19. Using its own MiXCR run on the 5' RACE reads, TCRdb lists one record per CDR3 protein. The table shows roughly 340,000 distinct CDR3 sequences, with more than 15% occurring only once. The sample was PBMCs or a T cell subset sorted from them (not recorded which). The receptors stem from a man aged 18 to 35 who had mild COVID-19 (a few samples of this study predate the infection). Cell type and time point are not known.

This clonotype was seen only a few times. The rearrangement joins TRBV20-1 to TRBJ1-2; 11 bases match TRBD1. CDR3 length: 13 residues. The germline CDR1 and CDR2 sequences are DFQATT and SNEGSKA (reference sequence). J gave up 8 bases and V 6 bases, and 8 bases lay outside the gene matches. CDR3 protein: CSATARTGGGYTF. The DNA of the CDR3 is TGCAGTGCGACCGCAAGGACAGGGGGCGGCTACACCTTC.

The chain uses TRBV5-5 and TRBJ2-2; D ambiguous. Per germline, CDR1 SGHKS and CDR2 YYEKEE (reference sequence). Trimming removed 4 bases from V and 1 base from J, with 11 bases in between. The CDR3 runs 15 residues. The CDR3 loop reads CASSLTPLNTGELFF. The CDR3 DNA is TGTGCCAGCAGCCTAACACCGCTGAACACCGGGGAGCTGTTTTTT.

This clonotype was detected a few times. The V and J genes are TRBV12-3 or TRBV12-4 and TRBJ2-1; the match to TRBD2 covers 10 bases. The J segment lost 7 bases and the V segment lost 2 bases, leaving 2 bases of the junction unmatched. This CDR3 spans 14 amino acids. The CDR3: CASSLRGLANEQFF. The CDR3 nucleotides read TGTGCCAGCAGTTTAAGGGGACTAGCGAATGAGCAGTTCTTC.

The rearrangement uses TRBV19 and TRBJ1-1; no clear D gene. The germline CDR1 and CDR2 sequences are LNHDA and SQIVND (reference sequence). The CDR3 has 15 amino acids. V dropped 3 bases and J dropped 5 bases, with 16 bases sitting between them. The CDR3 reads CASSMLDARQTEAFF. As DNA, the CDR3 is TGTGCCAGTAGTATGTTGGACGCCCGTCAGACTGAAGCTTTCTTT.